This T cell receptor beta chain derives from a study of response to subunit inactivated influenza vaccine. The sample holds a few counts of this clonotype. Its antigen remains unknown. TCRdb called the RT-PCR reads again in MiXCR, with one record for every CDR3 protein. The sample includes hundreds of thousands of distinct CDR3 sequences, roughly 13% of them seen just once. Study-wide results and limits: The authors offered the suggestion that each seasonal influenza vaccination recruits few new T cells.

This CDR3 has 16 residues. Germline V CDR1 and CDR2: SGDLS, YYNGEE. After removal of 3 bases from V and 6 bases from J, the junction contained 5 bases not matched to a gene. The receptor was isolated from a middle-aged man who received an inactivated influenza vaccine. The chain has TRBV9 and TRBJ2-2; 13 positions agree with TRBD2. Sequenced material: PBMCs from blood, taken approximately 15 days before vaccination. CDR3 DNA: TGTGCCAGCAGCGGCGGGACTAGCGGGATTCCCGGGGAGCTGTTTTTT. Translating it yields CASSGGTSGIPGELFF. Using reference TRBV9 and TRBJ2-2 for the parts outside the CDR3, the full variable domain is DSGVTQTPKHLITATGQRVTLRCSPRSGDLSVYWYQQSLDQGLQFLIQYYNGEERAKGNILERFSAQQFPDLHSELNLSSLELGDSALYFCASSGGTSGIPGELFFGEGSRLTVL.